The 14 T cell receptor beta chains in this list originate from one sample, sequenced in a study of cytomegalovirus exposure and HLA in healthy donors (dated by TCRdb to about 2017). Library construction relied on the immunoSEQ multiplex PCR assay. The multiplex PCR relied on a mix of 60 forward primers for TCR Vbeta segments and 13 reverse primers for TCR Jbeta segments. As stored in TCRdb, this immuneACCESS dataset retains in-frame rearrangements with V and J assigned. A fraction of the clones does not appear; measured against another copy, unresolved V genes explain less than half of the discrepancy, and the remainder lacks a known reason. The sample table records 75,000 to 80,000 clones. The ten top clones hold 3.8% of the sample. The specimen was PBMCs. The origin of the receptors is a young man in good health and CMV-seropositive.

This chain links TRBV21-1 with TRBJ2-4; TRBD2 is the table's D call and was not checked against the DNA. TRBV21-1 is flagged as a pseudogene. The CDR3 has 12 amino acids. The CDR3 nucleotides are TGTGCCAGCAGCAAAGTTAGAAACATTCAGTACTTC. It is translated as CASSKVRNIQYF.

The rearrangement joins TRBV2 to TRBJ2-6; D is perhaps TRBD1 (5 bases). The germline V gene encodes CDR1 SNHLY and CDR2 FYNNEI. V was cut by 8 bases and J by 1 base, with 9 bases left in between. This CDR3 is built from 14 residues. The CDR3 here is CASWSGSGANVLTF. The CDR3 DNA follows: TGTGCCAGCTGGTCAGGGTCTGGGGCCAACGTCCTGACTTTC. Filled out from reference TRBV2 and TRBJ2-6, the complete variable domain reads EPEVTQTPSHQVTQMGQEVILRCVPISNHLYFYWYRQILGQKVEFLVSFYNNEISEKSEIFDDQFSVERPDGSNFTLKIRSTKLEDSAMYFCASWSGSGANVLTFGAGSRLTVL.

V usage is TRBV27 and J usage is TRBJ2-1, with 9 positions matching TRBD1. V gave up 6 bases and J gave up 3 bases; unmatched junction bases: 6. The CDR3 is made up of 15 amino acids. CDR1 and CDR2 (germline): MNHEY, SMNVEV (reference sequence). The CDR3 bases are TGTGCCAGCAGGCCAGGGACAGGGTTCTACAATGAGCAGTTCTTC. Protein product: CASRPGTGFYNEQFF.

The chain links TRBV14 to TRBJ1-1; D call uncertain. Germline V lookup: CDR1 SGHDN, CDR2 FVKESK. The CDR3 contains 12 residues. The V and J ends lost 2 bases and 8 bases respectively, with 9 bases between them. CDR3: CASSQFGREAFF. The CDR3 DNA sequence: TGTGCCAGCAGCCAATTTGGCCGAGAAGCTTTCTTT.

The chain uses TRBV12-2 and TRBJ2-7; the D call TRBD1 from the table was never checked on the DNA. TRBV12-2 is a pseudogene. The CDR3 is 19 amino acids. In DNA form, the CDR3 reads TGTGCAAGTCGCTTAGAGGCAGGTGAGGGACAGGGGAACTCCTACGAGCAGTACTTC. It yields the protein CASRLEAGEGQGNSYEQYF.

The rearrangement uses TRBV6-4 and TRBJ2-2; 7 bases agree with TRBD1. CDR1 and CDR2 (germline): MRHNA, SNTAGT. This CDR3 region has 15 residues. V was clipped by 8 bases and J by 2 bases; unmatched bases: 8. The CDR3 nucleotides read TGTGCCAGCTCCTTAGAGGGGGCTAACACCGGGGAGCTGTTTTTT. Its translation is CASSLEGANTGELFF.

The chain joins TRBV6-6 to TRBJ1-5; D might be TRBD1 (5 bases). The germline CDR1 and CDR2 sequences are MNHNY and SVGAGI (reference sequence). This CDR3 is 13 amino acids long. V gave up 0 bases and J gave up 8 bases, with 8 bases separating them. The DNA of the CDR3 is TGTGCCAGCAGTTACTCAGGAGGGGAGCCCCAGCATTTT. This encodes CASSYSGGEPQHF.

A remark on this clone: This specimen includes other DNA sequences encoding the same CDR3. In nucleotides, the CDR3 is TGCGCCAGCAGCTTACAGGGTAACTATGGCTACACCTTC. Its protein is CASSLQGNYGYTF. V is TRBV5-1 and J is TRBJ1-2; possibly TRBD1 for D (6 bases). The germline V gene has CDR1 SGHRS and CDR2 YFSETQ. This CDR3 comprises 13 residues. Between the trimmed V and J ends, which lost 2 bases and 1 base, there was a span of 6 bases. Based on the CDR3 plus reference TRBV5-1 and TRBJ1-2, the full variable domain is KAGVTQTPRYLIKTRGQQVTLSCSPISGHRSVSWYQQTPGQGLQFLFEYFSETQRNKGNFPGRFSGRQFSNSRSEMNVSTLELGDSALYLCASSLQGNYGYTFGSGTRLTVV.

This chain links TRBV30 with TRBJ2-2; TRBD1 agrees at 8 bases. The CDR3 consists of 15 residues. Germline loops: CDR1 GTSNPN, CDR2 SVGIG (reference sequence). The V segment lost 5 bases and the J segment 3 bases; nucleotides outside the gene matches: 8. The CDR3 DNA follows: TGTGCCTGGGCGTCCGGGACAGGTGACACCGGGGAGCTGTTTTTT. This gives the protein CAWASGTGDTGELFF.

V and J are TRBV7-9 and TRBJ2-7; D is possibly TRBD1 (8 bases). CDR1 is SEHNR, CDR2 FQNEAQ, per germline (reference sequence). The length of the CDR3 is 14 residues. Trimming left V 5 bases short and J 6 bases short, with 17 bases between. The CDR3, as DNA: TGTGCCAGCAGCAGCGGGACAGGAGCCGGCGAGCAGTACTTC. Protein: CASSSGTGAGEQYF.

The rearrangement uses TRBV5-1 and TRBJ2-1; D gene ambiguous. V was pared by 3 bases and J by 8 bases, with 12 bases between. CDR1 and CDR2 from the germline V gene are SGHRS and YFSETQ. The CDR3 totals 13 residues. This chain's CDR3 is CASSSISRDEQFF. The CDR3 DNA reads TGCGCCAGCAGCTCGATCTCACGGGATGAGCAGTTCTTC.

The chain joins TRBV5-1 to TRBJ2-7; TRBD2 matches 13 bases. The trim removed 4 bases at V and 2 bases at J, leaving 6 bases unmatched. The CDR3 has 16 amino acids. Germline V gives CDR1 SGHRS, CDR2 YFSETQ. CDR3 nucleotides: TGCGCCAGCAGCATAACACTAGCGGGAGGGCCCTACGAGCAGTACTTC. Translation: CASSITLAGGPYEQYF.

The chain joins TRBV27 to TRBJ1-5, with 11 bases matching TRBD1. V was pared by 9 bases and J by 4 bases, with 11 bases of the junction left unmatched. Germline V gene data show CDR1 as MNHEY and CDR2 as SMNVEV (reference sequence). The CDR3 consists of 16 residues. In DNA, the CDR3 is TGTGCCAGTCAGGAAGGACAGGGGGCTTGGAATCAGCCCCAGCATTTT. It encodes CASQEGQGAWNQPQHF.

V and J are TRBV27 and TRBJ1-1; possible D gene TRBD1, 6 bases. Germline assignment: CDR1 MNHEY and CDR2 SMNVEV (reference sequence). The V and J ends lost 2 bases and 4 bases respectively, with 11 bases between them. The CDR3 totals 14 residues. The CDR3 region is CASSLGGGVTEAFF. CDR3 sequence (DNA): TGTGCCAGCAGTTTAGGAGGGGGGGTCACTGAAGCTTTCTTT.